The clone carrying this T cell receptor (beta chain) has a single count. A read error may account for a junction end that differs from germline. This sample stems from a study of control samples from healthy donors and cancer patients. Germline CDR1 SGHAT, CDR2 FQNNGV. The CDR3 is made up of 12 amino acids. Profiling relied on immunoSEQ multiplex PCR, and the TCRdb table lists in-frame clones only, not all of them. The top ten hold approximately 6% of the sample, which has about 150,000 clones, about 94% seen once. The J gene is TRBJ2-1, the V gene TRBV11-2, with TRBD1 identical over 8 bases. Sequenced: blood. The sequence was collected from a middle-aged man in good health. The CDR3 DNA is TGTGCCAGCAGCTTAGGGAACAGGGGGGTGATCTTC. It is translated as CASSLGNRGVIF.